The T cell receptor beta chain under discussion was sequenced for a study of identical twins. Findings of the study overall: The same donors were not followed; conclusions instead depended on cross-sectional statistical analysis. Twins' surplus sharing was weaker for beta out-of-frame sequences. Zero-insertion findings could be partly confounded by invariant cells (MAIT and iNKT cells).

About this clonotype: Antigen unknown.

TCRdb reanalysed the 5' RACE reads using MiXCR and keeps one entry per CDR3 protein. The sample lists about 260,000 distinct CDR3 sequences, around 6.6% occurring once. CDR3 length equals 15 residues. Germline lookup yields CDR1 ENHRY and CDR2 SYGVKD. V lost 6 bases and J lost 8; bases outside the gene matches: 11. Everyone who donated was a healthy Caucasian. These records were also assigned to another study, of yellow fever vaccine responses in identical twins.

Input material: memory (CD45RO+) T cells sorted from blood. The chain uses TRBV10-3 and TRBJ2-1; TRBD2 agrees at 9 bases. The sequence was obtained from a woman aged 18 to 35 in good health. This CDR3 reads CAIRGVAGGPDEQFF. The CDR3 nucleotides read TGTGCCATCAGGGGGGTGGCGGGGGGGCCCGATGAGCAGTTCTTC.